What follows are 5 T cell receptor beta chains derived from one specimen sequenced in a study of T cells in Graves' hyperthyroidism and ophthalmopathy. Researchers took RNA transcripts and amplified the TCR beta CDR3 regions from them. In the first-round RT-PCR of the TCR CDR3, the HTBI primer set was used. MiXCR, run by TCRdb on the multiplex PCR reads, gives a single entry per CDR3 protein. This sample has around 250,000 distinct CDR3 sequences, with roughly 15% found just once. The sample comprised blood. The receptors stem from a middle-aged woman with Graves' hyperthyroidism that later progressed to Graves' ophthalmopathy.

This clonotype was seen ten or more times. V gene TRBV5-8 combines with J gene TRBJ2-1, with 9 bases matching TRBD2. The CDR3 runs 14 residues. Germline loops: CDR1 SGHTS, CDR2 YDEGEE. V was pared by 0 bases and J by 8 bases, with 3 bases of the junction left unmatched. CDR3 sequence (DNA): TGTGCCAGCAGCTTGGGACTAGCGGTCCATGAGCAGTTCTTC. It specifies CASSLGLAVHEQFF.

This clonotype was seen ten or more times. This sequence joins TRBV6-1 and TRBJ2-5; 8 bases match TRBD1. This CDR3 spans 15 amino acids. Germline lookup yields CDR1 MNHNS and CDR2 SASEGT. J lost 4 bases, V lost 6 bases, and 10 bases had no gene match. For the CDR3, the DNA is TGTGCCAGCAGCCCCACGTCAGGGGGCGGAGAGACCCAGTACTTC. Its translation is CASSPTSGGGETQYF.

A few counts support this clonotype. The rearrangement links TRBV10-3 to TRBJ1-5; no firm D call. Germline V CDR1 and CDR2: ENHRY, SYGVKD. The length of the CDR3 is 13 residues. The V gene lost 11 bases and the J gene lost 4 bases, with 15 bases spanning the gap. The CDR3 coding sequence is TGTGCCTCCCGCGGGGTTGAGAATCAGCCCCAGCATTTT. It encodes CASRGVENQPQHF.

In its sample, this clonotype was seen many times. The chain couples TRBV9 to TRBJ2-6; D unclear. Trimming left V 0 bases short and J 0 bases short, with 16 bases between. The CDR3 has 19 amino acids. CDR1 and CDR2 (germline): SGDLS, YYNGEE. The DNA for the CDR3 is TGTGCCAGCAGCGTAGGATTTTCGGTCAGACTCTCTGGGGCCAACGTCCTGACTTTC. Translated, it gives CASSVGFSVRLSGANVLTF.

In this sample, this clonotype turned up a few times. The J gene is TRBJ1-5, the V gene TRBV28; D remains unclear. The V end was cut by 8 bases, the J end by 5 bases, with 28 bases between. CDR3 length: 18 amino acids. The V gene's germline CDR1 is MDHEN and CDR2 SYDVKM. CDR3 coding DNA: TGTGCCAGCCATCAAAAGTTAGCCGGCCTGGACTTCGATCAGCCCCAGCATTTT. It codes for CASHQKLAGLDFDQPQHF.